One sample yielded the 3 T cell receptor delta chains listed below, sequenced in a study of γδ T cells in repeated Plasmodium falciparum infection (dated by TCRdb to the early 2020s). For bulk TCR repertoire analysis, Vgamma9/Vdelta2+ and Vdelta2-negative gammadelta T cell populations were isolated by flow sorting from peripheral blood mononuclear cells. The library was prepared using multiplex PCR. Sequencing relied on an Illumina MiSeq. TCRdb reprocessed the public data with the CATT caller; entries with the same nucleotide sequence were combined afterwards. The sample data list around 52,000 delta-chain clones, and about 1.5% of these were observed just once. The ten largest clones add up to about 15% of the sample. Material: gamma-delta T cells from blood. All receptors derive from a pool of human donors (malaria-infected and uninfected, not separated).

Many counts were recorded for this clone. Since a far larger clone is one base different, this is likely a read error. Other DNA sequences in the sample encode the same CDR3. The V and J genes are TRDV3 and TRDJ1; TRDD3 matches at 9 bases. The germline CDR1 and CDR2 sequences are TVYSNPD and GDNSRS (reference sequence). Trimming cost V 3 bases and J 1 base; bases outside gene matches: 27. The CDR3 contains 21 residues. CDR3 protein: CAFSAFLQNRRLGEITDKLIF. The CDR3 DNA follows: TGTGCCTTCTCCGCCTTCCTCCAAAATAGGAGACTGGGGGAGATCACCGATAAACTCATCTTT.

Ten or more counts support this clone. It is likely a read error: a sequence one base away is far more abundant. The identical CDR3 is also encoded by other nucleotide sequences in the sample. The chain couples TRDV1 to TRDJ1, with 13 bases fitting TRDD3. Germline V gives CDR1 TSWWSYY, CDR2 QGS. The CDR3 length is 18 residues. The CDR3 region is CALGEVPVLGDTPDKLIF. CDR3 nucleotides: TGTGCTCTTGGGGAAGTACCCGTACTGGGGGATACGCCCGATAAGCTCATCTTT.

Ten or more counts support this clone. One base separates it from a far larger clone, so it is likely a read error. Other DNA sequences from this sample encode an identical CDR3 as well. The J gene is TRDJ1, the V gene TRDV1, with D perhaps matching TRDD3 (5 bases). Germline values: CDR1 TSWWSYY, CDR2 QGS. The CDR3 length is 15 residues. CDR3 nucleotide sequence: TGTGCTCTTGGGGAATTGGGGTTTTACACCGACAAACTCATCTTT. It translates to CALGELGFYTDKLIF.